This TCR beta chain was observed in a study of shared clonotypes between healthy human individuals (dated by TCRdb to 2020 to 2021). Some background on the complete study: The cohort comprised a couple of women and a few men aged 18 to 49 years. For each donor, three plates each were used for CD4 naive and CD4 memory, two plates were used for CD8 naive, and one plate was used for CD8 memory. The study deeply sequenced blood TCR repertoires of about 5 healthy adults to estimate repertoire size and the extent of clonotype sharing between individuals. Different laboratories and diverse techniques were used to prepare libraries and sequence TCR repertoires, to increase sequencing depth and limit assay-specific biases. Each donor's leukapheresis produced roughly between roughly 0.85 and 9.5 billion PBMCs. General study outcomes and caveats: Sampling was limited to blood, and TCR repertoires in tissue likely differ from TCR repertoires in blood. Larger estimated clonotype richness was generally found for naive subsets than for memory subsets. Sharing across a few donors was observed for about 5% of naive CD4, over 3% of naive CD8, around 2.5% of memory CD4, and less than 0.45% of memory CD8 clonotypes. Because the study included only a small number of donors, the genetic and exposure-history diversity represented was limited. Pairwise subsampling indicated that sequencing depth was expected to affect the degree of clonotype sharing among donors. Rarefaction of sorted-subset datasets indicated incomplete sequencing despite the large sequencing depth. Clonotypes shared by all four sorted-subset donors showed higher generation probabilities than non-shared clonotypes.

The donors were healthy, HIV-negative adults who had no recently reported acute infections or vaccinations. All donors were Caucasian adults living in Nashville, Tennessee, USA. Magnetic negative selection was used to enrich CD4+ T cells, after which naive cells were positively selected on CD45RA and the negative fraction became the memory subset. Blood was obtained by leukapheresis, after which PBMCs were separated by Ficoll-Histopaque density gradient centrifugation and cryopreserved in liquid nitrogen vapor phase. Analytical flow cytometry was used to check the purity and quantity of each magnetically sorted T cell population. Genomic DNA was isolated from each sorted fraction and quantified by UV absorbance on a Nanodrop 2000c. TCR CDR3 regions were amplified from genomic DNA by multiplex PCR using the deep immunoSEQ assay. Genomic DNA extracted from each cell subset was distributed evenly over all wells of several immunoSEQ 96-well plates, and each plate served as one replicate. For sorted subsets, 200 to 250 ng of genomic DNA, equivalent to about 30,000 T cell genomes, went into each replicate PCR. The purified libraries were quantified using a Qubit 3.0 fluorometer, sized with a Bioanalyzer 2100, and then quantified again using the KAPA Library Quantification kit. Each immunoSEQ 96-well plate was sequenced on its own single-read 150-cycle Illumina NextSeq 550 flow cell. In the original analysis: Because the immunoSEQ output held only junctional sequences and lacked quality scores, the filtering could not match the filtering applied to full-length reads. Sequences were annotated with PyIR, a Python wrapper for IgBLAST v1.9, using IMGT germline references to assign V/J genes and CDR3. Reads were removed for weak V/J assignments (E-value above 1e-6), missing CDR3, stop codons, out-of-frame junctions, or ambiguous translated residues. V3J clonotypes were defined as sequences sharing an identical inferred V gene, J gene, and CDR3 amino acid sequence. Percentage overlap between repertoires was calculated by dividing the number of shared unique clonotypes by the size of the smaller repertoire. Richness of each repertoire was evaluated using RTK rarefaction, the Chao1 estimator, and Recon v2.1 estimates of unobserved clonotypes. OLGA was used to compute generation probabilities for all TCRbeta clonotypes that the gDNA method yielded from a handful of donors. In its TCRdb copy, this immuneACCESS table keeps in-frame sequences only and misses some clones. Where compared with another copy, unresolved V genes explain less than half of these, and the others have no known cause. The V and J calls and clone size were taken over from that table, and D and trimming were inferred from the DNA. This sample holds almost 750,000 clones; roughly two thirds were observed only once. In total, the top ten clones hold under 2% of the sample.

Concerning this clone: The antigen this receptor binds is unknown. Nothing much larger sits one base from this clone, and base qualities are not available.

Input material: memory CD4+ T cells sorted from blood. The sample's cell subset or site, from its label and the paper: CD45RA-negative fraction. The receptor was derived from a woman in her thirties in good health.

The DNA reads TGTGCCAGCTCACCATCGACCACTATGCGTGAGCAGTTCTTC. This encodes CASSPSTTMREQFF. The rearrangement joined TRBV18 to TRBJ2-1; the D gene identity is not certain. CDR1 and CDR2 were assigned from the germline V gene as KGHSH and LQKENI. Between the V and J ends, shortened by 2 bases and 9 bases respectively, the junction contains 14 bases. Taken from cysteine to phenylalanine, the CDR3 has 14 residues. Only CDR3 DNA remains: 42 bases, in frame from the first base.